A selection of T cell receptor beta chains follows, all from one sample in a study of spatial heterogeneity in lung cancer. From the 5' RACE reads, TCRdb called clonotypes with MiXCR, one entry per CDR3 protein. Among about 100,000 distinct CDR3 sequences listed, roughly 4.5% were seen once. Sequenced material: lung tumor tissue, taken at surgery. These receptor sequences come from a male donor with early-stage non-small cell lung cancer. Each CDR3 is given with its conserved first and last residue. The D gene is left open where the match is weak. A clone size is listed for some rows: how often the clone was seen (once, few, many), or a class if it is expanded.

J	V	D	size	DNA	CDR3
TRBJ2-7	TRBV4-2	.	many	TGTGCCAGCAGCCAAGTTGGATTTTACGAGCAGTACTTC	CASSQVGFYEQYF
TRBJ2-1	TRBV28	TRBD1	.	TGTGCCAGCAGTACAACCTTCTGGGACAGACAATTCAATGAGCAGTTCTTC	CASSTTFWDRQFNEQFF
TRBJ2-7	TRBV20-1	.	.	TGCAGTGCTAGGGAGGGCCCATTGCACGAGCAGTACTTC	CSAREGPLHEQYF
TRBJ2-2	TRBV11-2	.	many	TGTGCCAGCAGCTTAGTAACAGCCGGGGAGCTGTTTTTT	CASSLVTAGELFF
TRBJ2-5	TRBV7-9	TRBD1	many	TGTGCCAGCAGCGAGGGACAGGTATTGGTTGGGCAAGAGACCCAGTACTTC	CASSEGQVLVGQETQYF
TRBJ2-1	TRBV20-1	TRBD2	many	TGCAGTGCCATAGCGGGAGGGCCCAGGAATGAGCAGTTCTTC	CSAIAGGPRNEQFF
TRBJ2-1	TRBV20-1	TRBD2	many	TGCAGTGTTTGGGGAGGTAGACCAGGACTAGCGGGTATCAATGAGCAGTTCTTC	CSVWGGRPGLAGINEQFF
TRBJ2-4	TRBV2	.	many	TGTGCCAGCAGGAGAGGCATTCAGTACTTC	CASRRGIQYF
TRBJ1-1	TRBV7-9	.	many	TGTGCCAGCAGCTTAGCGCTTTCCACTGAAGCTTTCTTT	CASSLALSTEAFF
TRBJ2-7	TRBV5-1	TRBD2	few	TGCGCCAGCAGCCAGGGCGTAGCGGGAGTTCACGAGCAGTACTTC	CASSQGVAGVHEQYF
TRBJ2-4	TRBV3-1	.	many	TGTGCCAGCAGCCAAGATCTGGTAGCCGGTAACATTCAGTACTTC	CASSQDLVAGNIQYF
TRBJ1-4	TRBV29-1	TRBD1	medium-sized	TGCAGCGTGGGACAGGACGGGGTTCGGGGAAAACTGTTTTTT	CSVGQDGVRGKLFF
TRBJ2-2	TRBV2	TRBD2	many	TGTGCCAGCAGTGAACTCCGTCTAGCGGGAGCTTCTGGGGAGCTGTTTTTT	CASSELRLAGASGELFF
TRBJ2-7	TRBV20-1	.	many	TGCAGTGCTGCTAAGAGGTCGTCCTACGAGCAGTACTTC	CSAAKRSSYEQYF
TRBJ2-2	TRBV7-2	TRBD2	many	TGTGCCAGCAGCCATGGGGTAGCGGGAGGATACGGGGAGCTGTTTTTT	CASSHGVAGGYGELFF
TRBJ2-5	TRBV6-5	.	.	TGTGCCAGCTCAGCTACTTGGGGGACCCAGTACTTC	CASSATWGTQYF
TRBJ2-1	TRBV7-9	TRBD2	many	TGTGCCAGCAGCTTGCCATCGACTAGCGATGAGCAGTTCTTC	CASSLPSTSDEQFF
TRBJ1-6	TRBV5-6	.	many	TGTGCCAGCAGCTTGGTGGGGTCCAGCTCCTATAATTCACCCCTCCACTTT	CASSLVGSSSYNSPLHF
TRBJ2-5	TRBV30	.	many	TGTGCCTGGAGTCCCAGGGGCAAAAAGGAGACCCAGTACTTC	CAWSPRGKKETQYF
TRBJ2-1	TRBV29-1	.	.	TGCAGCGTGCAACAGGGTGGTGTCCGGAATGAGCAGTTCTTC	CSVQQGGVRNEQFF
TRBJ2-1	TRBV4-2	TRBD2	many	TGTGCCAGCAGCCAAGAGGGGACTAGCAGTTATGAGCAGTTCTTC	CASSQEGTSSYEQFF
TRBJ2-5	TRBV5-1	.	many	TGCGCCAGCAGCCCGGGGCAAGAGACCCAGTACTTC	CASSPGQETQYF
TRBJ2-5	TRBV9	.	many	TGTGCCAGCAGCGTAGAGGAGCGACGGGAGACCCAGTACTTC	CASSVEERRETQYF
TRBJ2-1	TRBV12-3/TRBV12-4	.	few	TGTGCCAGCCATCCGATGGGTACGGAGAGGGATGAGCAGTTCTTC	CASHPMGTERDEQFF
TRBJ1-1	TRBV5-1	.	many	TGCGCCAGCAGCAAGGGGGACGGACCTGAAGCTTTCTTT	CASSKGDGPEAFF
TRBJ1-4	TRBV4-1	.	many	TGCGCCAGCAGCCAAGATCGTCTCGGCCGAAATGAAAAACTGTTTTTT	CASSQDRLGRNEKLFF
TRBJ1-4	TRBV3-1	.	.	TGTGCCAGCAGCCAGTACACCCGGCATCATGAAAAACTGTTTTTT	CASSQYTRHHEKLFF
TRBJ1-1	TRBV6-6	TRBD1	many	TGTGCCAGCAGGGCCGGGACAGGGTATTTAGACACTGAAGCTTTCTTT	CASRAGTGYLDTEAFF
TRBJ1-3	TRBV6-6	TRBD1	many	TGTGCCAGCAGTTACGAGGCAGGGGGCAACACCATATATTTT	CASSYEAGGNTIYF
TRBJ2-7	TRBV12-3/TRBV12-4	TRBD1	many	TGTGCCAGCAGCCCGACAGGGCGTCCCTACGAGCAGTACTTC	CASSPTGRPYEQYF
TRBJ1-2	TRBV29-1	.	few	TGCAGCGTACAACAGGGCACCTGGAGCTACACCTTC	CSVQQGTWSYTF
TRBJ2-5	TRBV6-5	.	.	TGTGCCAGCAGCCCCGGACTGGGGAGGCAAGAGACCCAGTACTTC	CASSPGLGRQETQYF
TRBJ1-2	TRBV20-1	TRBD1	few	TGCAGTGCCCTTCCCGGGACAGGGGTGATGAATGGCTACACCTTC	CSALPGTGVMNGYTF
TRBJ2-4	TRBV27	.	many	TGTGCCAGCAGCTCGAGAAACAGGGGGGGGAACATTCAGTACTTC	CASSSRNRGGNIQYF
TRBJ2-1	TRBV6-2/TRBV6-3	TRBD1	many	TGTGCCAGCAGGACACAGGGGGCGTACAATGAGCAGTTCTTC	CASRTQGAYNEQFF
TRBJ2-3	TRBV5-1	TRBD2	many	TGCGCCAGCAGCGTTCTAGCGGGAGTCACAGATACGCAGTATTTT	CASSVLAGVTDTQYF
TRBJ2-7	TRBV6-2/TRBV6-3	.	few	TGTGCCAGCAGGATAGAGGCCGGCAACTACGAGCAGTACTTC	CASRIEAGNYEQYF
TRBJ1-2	TRBV28	TRBD1	few	TGTGCCAGCAGTTTAATGGCAGGGGGCAACTATGGCTACACCTTC	CASSLMAGGNYGYTF
TRBJ2-6	TRBV6-5	.	.	TGTGCCAGCAGTTTTACCTGGTCAGATGTTGGGGCCAACGTCCTGACTTTC	CASSFTWSDVGANVLTF
TRBJ2-1	TRBV3-1	.	many	TGTGCCAGCAGCCAAGATCCCCGTCGGAACAATGAGCAGTTCTTC	CASSQDPRRNNEQFF
TRBJ2-5	TRBV7-9	.	.	TGTGCCAGCAGCCTTCAGGGGGAGACCCAGTACTTC	CASSLQGETQYF
TRBJ2-3	TRBV12-3/TRBV12-4	.	many	TGTGCCAGCAGTTTAGTCGCCAGCACAGATACGCAGTATTTT	CASSLVASTDTQYF
TRBJ1-1	TRBV6-1	.	many	TGTGCCAGCAGTGTTGGACAGCATGAAGCTTTCTTT	CASSVGQHEAFF
TRBJ2-3	TRBV5-1	TRBD2	many	TGCGCCAGCAGCTTGGAAGGGCGGGCGGGAGCAGATACGCAGTATTTT	CASSLEGRAGADTQYF
TRBJ2-7	TRBV3-1	.	many	TGTGCCAGCAGCCACGCAGATCGGGGCGAGCAGTACTTC	CASSHADRGEQYF
TRBJ2-6	TRBV5-1	TRBD1	.	TGCGCCAGCACGGGACAGGTACTCCCCGGGGCCAACGTCCTGACTTTC	CASTGQVLPGANVLTF
TRBJ1-5	TRBV6-2/TRBV6-3	.	many	TGTGCCAGCAGTTACTCGCCAGGGGAGAGTCAGCCCCAGCATTTT	CASSYSPGESQPQHF
TRBJ2-7	TRBV5-1	TRBD1	many	TGCGCCAGCAGCTTTCTACAGGGGGATTACGAGCAGTACTTC	CASSFLQGDYEQYF
TRBJ2-1	TRBV4-1	TRBD1	.	TGCGCCAGCAGCCCAACCTGGACAGGGGGGACCTACAATGAGCAGTTCTTC	CASSPTWTGGTYNEQFF
TRBJ2-2	TRBV25-1	.	many	TGTGCCAGCAGCAACCTAGCCGGTAGGCCGGAAGTAGGGGAGCTGTTTTTT	CASSNLAGRPEVGELFF
TRBJ1-6	TRBV30	.	.	TGTGCCGGTGGACAGTCTTCTAATTCACCCCTCCACTTT	CAGGQSSNSPLHF
TRBJ2-2	TRBV6-6	TRBD1	few	TGTGCCAGCAGACCCGGGACAGGGGCCACCGGGGAGCTGTTTTTT	CASRPGTGATGELFF
TRBJ2-5	TRBV7-9	.	many	TGTGCCAGCAGCTTAGTACTAGAGACCCAGTACTTC	CASSLVLETQYF
TRBJ2-7	TRBV28	.	.	TGTGCCAGCAGTTTAGGGCGGCAGTCGATTAACGAGCAGTACTTC	CASSLGRQSINEQYF
TRBJ2-7	TRBV7-3	TRBD1	.	TGTGCCAGCAGCTTCCGGGACAGGGCTTACGAGCAGTACTTC	CASSFRDRAYEQYF
TRBJ2-5	TRBV28	.	many	TGTGCCAGCAGTTTGGACATTGGAGAGACCCAGTACTTC	CASSLDIGETQYF
TRBJ2-7	TRBV25-1	.	many	TGTGCCAGCCGTCGCGGGCAGAACGAGCAGTACTTC	CASRRGQNEQYF
TRBJ1-1	TRBV7-9	.	many	TGTGCCAGCAGCTTAGTGGTATCTGAAGCTTTCTTT	CASSLVVSEAFF
TRBJ2-3	TRBV29-1	.	.	TGCAGCGTTGAAGGTCGTCACGCTACCGGGCAGTATTTT	CSVEGRHATGQYF
TRBJ1-4	TRBV7-9	.	.	TGTGCCAGCAGCAGGGGCGGGGCCGCTGAAAAACTGTTTTTT	CASSRGGAAEKLFF